This TCR beta chain stems from a study of blood T cell repertoires in COVID-19. Authors' methods: Amplification of reference gene primers provided the estimated nucleated cell counts. TCRdb's copy holds only in-frame clones and misses some; the assay was immunoSEQ multiplex PCR. V, J and clone size are taken as reported in that table, and D and trimming were inferred from the DNA itself. This repertoire shows a few hundred thousand clones, 70% to 90% found once; its top ten account for about 0.93%. Germline V gene lookup returns CDR1 LNHDA and CDR2 SQIVND (reference sequence). The CDR3 covers 10 residues. V shed 10 bases and J shed 8 bases, with 11 bases lying between them.

The chain links TRBV19 to TRBJ1-2, with D tentatively TRBD1 (5 bases). The sequencing sample was made of peripheral blood. The clonotype originates from a man aged 35-49 years with acute or convalescent COVID-19. The CDR3 protein is CATFKGGYTF. CDR3 nucleotide sequence: TGTGCCACCTTCAAGGGGGGCTACACCTTC. The variable domain in full, with the rest retrieved from reference TRBV19 and TRBJ1-2, is DGGITQSPKYLFRKEGQNVTLSCEQNLNHDAMYWYRQDPGQGLRLIYYSQIVNDFQKGDIAEGYSVSREKKESFPLTVTSAQKNPTAFYLCATFKGGYTFGSGTRLTVV.